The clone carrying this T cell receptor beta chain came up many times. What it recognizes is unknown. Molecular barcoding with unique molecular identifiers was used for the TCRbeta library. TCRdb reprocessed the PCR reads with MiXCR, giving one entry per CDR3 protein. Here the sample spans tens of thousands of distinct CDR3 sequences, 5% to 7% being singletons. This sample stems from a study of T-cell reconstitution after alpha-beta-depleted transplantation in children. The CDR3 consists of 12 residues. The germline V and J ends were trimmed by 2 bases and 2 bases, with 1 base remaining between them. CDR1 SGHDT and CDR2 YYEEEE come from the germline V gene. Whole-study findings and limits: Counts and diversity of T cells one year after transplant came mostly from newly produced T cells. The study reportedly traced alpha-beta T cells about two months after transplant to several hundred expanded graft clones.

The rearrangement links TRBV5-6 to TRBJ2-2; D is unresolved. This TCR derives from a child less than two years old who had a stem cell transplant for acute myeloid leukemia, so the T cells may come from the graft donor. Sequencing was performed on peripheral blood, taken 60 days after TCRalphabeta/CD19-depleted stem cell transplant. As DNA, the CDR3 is TGTGCCAGCAGCTTCAACACCGGGGAGCTGTTTTTT. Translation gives CASSFNTGELFF.